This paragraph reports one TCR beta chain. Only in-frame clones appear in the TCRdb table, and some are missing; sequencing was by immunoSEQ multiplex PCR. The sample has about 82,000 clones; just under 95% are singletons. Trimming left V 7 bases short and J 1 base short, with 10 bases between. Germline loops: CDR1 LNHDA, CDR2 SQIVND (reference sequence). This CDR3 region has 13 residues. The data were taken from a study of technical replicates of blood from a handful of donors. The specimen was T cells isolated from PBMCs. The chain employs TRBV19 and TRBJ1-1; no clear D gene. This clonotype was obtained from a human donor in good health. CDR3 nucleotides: TGTGCCAGTAATACCCGGGAGAACACTGAAGCTTTCTTT. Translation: CASNTRENTEAFF.